The text below deals with one T cell receptor beta chain. The CDR3 totals 16 residues. CDR1 and CDR2 from the germline V gene are SQVTM and ANQGSEA. Deletions cut 4 bases from V and 2 bases from J, with 17 bases between. This table comes from immunoSEQ multiplex PCR, and its TCRdb copy is limited to in-frame clones, with some not included. The data contain under 500,000 clones, around 88% of them singletons. The sample originates from a study of blood T cell repertoires in COVID-19. The clonotype comes from a woman in her 30s with acute or convalescent COVID-19. The J gene is TRBJ2-2, the V gene TRBV29-1, with D unresolved. The sequencing input was peripheral blood. The chain's CDR3 is CSVGQEKRENTGELFF. CDR3 in DNA: TGCAGCGTTGGGCAGGAAAAAAGAGAAAACACCGGGGAGCTGTTTTTT.